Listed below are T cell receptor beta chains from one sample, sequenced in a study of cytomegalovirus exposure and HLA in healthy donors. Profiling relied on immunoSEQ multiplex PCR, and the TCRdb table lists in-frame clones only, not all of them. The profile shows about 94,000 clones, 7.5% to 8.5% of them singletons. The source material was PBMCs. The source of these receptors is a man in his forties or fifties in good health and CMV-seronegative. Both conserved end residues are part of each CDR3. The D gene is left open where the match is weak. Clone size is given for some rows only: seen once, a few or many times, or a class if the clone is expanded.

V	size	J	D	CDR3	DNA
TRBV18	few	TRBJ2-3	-	CASSPLQRRLATGTDTQYF	TGTGCCAGCTCACCACTCCAGCGGAGATTAGCTACGGGGACAGATACGCAGTATTTT
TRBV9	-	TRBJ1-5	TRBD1	CASSRGQGSNQPQHF	TGTGCCAGCAGCCGCGGACAGGGTAGCAATCAGCCCCAGCATTTT
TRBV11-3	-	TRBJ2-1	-	CASSLDLGGEQFF	TGTGCCAGCAGCTTAGATCTTGGCGGGGAGCAGTTCTTC
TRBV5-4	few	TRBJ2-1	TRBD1	CASRDRVLNEQFF	TGTGCCAGCCGGGACAGGGTTCTCAATGAGCAGTTCTTC
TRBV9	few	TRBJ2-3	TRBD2	CASSAGRDPSTDTQYF	TGTGCCAGCAGCGCCGGGAGGGACCCTAGCACAGATACGCAGTATTTT
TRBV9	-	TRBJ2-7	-	CASSVGGLAAEQYF	TGTGCCAGCAGCGTAGGCGGGCTAGCTGCCGAGCAGTACTTC
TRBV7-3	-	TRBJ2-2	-	CASSLSRQTPGELFF	TGTGCCAGCAGCTTATCGCGACAGACCCCCGGGGAGCTGTTTTTT
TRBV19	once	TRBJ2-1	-	CASKGRNNEQFF	TGTGCCAGTAAGGGGCGAAACAATGAGCAGTTCTTC
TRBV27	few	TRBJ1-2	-	CASAPLDHLGGYTF	TGTGCCAGCGCACCCCTAGACCATCTAGGAGGCTACACCTTC
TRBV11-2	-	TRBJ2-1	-	CASSLEVVAAIISSYNEQFF	TGTGCCAGCAGCTTAGAAGTGGTGGCGGCTATTATTAGCTCCTACAATGAGCAGTTCTTC
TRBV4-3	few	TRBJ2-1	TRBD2	CASSRETSGSLGYNEQFF	TGCGCCAGCAGCCGAGAAACTAGCGGGAGCCTCGGATACAATGAGCAGTTCTTC